This TCR beta chain was observed in a study of blood T cell repertoires in COVID-19 (dated by TCRdb to about 2020). Regarding the study in general: Samples covering the acute and convalescent phases of COVID-19 were provided by collaborators in the United States, Italy and Spain. The material from the prospective study consisted of cDNA or gDNA derived from T cells, B-cell-depleted T cells, or PBMCs. The dataset comprised deeply sampled blood TCRbeta repertoires from subjects exposed to, actively infected with, or recovered from COVID-19. The repertoires were released in a freely available public database intended as a resource for research on the immune response to SARS-CoV-2. Samples were obtained from the ongoing ImmuneRACE study (first 160 participants) and from some 1,200 subjects provided by 6 global collaborators. The sample metadata nearly always contained a de-identified subject ID, COVID-19 status, age in years and sex. HLA class I and class II types, where available, came from metadata supplied by the sample provider rather than from assay-based typing.

For CDR1 and CDR2, the germline V gene lists ENHRY and SYGVKD. Cut back by 10 bases and 0 bases, the V and J ends lie 14 bases apart. Inclusive of the bounding cysteine and phenylalanine, the CDR3 is 14 residues long. Solely the CDR3 DNA is kept, with 42 bases framed from the first base. Each collaborating institution followed its own protocols to collect whole blood in K2EDTA tubes. For TCRbeta analysis, collaborators shipped samples as frozen whole blood, isolated PBMCs, or DNA extracted from either of those sample types. The immunoSEQ Assay, a bias-controlled multiplex PCR, was used to amplify TCRbeta CDR3 regions from genomic DNA. The paper's data handling went like this. Within the assay, amplification of reference gene primers was used to estimate how many nucleated cells each sample contained. To quantify the absolute abundance of each unique TCRbeta CDR3 rearrangement, sequence reads were collapsed and filtered. For each sample, productive Simpson clonality was calculated as the square root of Simpson's diversity index across productive rearrangements. In TCRdb, the immuneACCESS table is reduced to in-frame sequences with V and J assigned. These tables do not hold every clone; where another copy was compared, an unresolved V gene accounts for under half, and the others remain unexplained. V and J calls and clone size are as listed in that table; D and trimming were resolved from the DNA. The sample yields under 350,000 clones; approximately 86% were counted once. The ten top clones hold approximately 4% of the sample.

About this clone: Its target antigen remains unknown. No base-level quality is on record; no much larger clone is a single base apart.

The research as a whole found: The quantity of clinical and demographic metadata differed by source and by participant and was supplied without curation.

Sample: peripheral blood. The sequence came from a man aged 18-30 years with active or convalescent COVID-19. The chain employs TRBV10-3 and TRBJ2-3; matching of 6 bases hints at TRBD2 as the D gene. Here the CDR3 is given as CATGVGGSTDTQYF. The bases are TGTGCCACCGGGGTTGGGGGGAGCACAGATACGCAGTATTTT.